What follows are 9 T cell receptor beta chains derived from one specimen sequenced in a study of CD8 T cells in ankylosing spondylitis (dated by TCRdb to the late 2010s). Their target antigens are unknown. What the study reported, not specific to this receptor: A TCR beta motif made up of eight or nine highly homologous amino acid variants appeared to be characteristic of blood from ankylosing spondylitis patients.

The library was obtained by 5' RACE. Reads for this sample came from an Illumina HiSeq 2500. TCRdb reworked the public reads: Q25 trimming with fastp, MiXCR clone assembly, productive beta chains retained. Duplicate CDR3 protein sequences are folded into a single record with the most common DNA and genes. The sample table records some 840,000 distinct CDR3 sequences; approximately 12% of these occur just once. Approximately 0.5% of the sample comes from the top ten. Sequencing input: blood, either unsorted or a sorted T cell fraction (not recorded which). The receptors originated from a male donor with ankylosing spondylitis.

The rearrangement links TRBV10-3 to TRBJ2-6; the match to TRBD1 covers 7 bases. Trimming at V came to 11 bases and at J to 4 bases, leaving 5 bases not matched to a gene. From germline, CDR1 is ENHRY and CDR2 SYGVKD. This CDR3 spans 13 amino acids. Here the CDR3 DNA reads TGTGCCCTTGGACAGGCGGGGGCCAACGTCCTGACTTTC. It yields the protein CALGQAGANVLTF.

This clonotype was counted many times. The chain links TRBV10-3 to TRBJ1-1, with D unclear. The CDR3 totals 13 residues. V lost 11 bases and J 4 bases, leaving 17 bases between the germline ends. Germline V gene data show CDR1 as ENHRY and CDR2 as SYGVKD. CDR3 residues: CAARFREGTEAFF. CDR3 nucleotide sequence: TGTGCCGCCCGGTTTCGGGAAGGCACTGAAGCTTTCTTT.

V is TRBV5-6 and J is TRBJ2-6; no clear D. The CDR3 sequence is 15 residues long. Germline CDR1 and CDR2: SGHDT and YYEEEE. Trimming took off 4 bases at V and 3 bases at J, with 11 bases between the two ends. The CDR3 DNA reads as TGTGCCAGCAGCCTCTTACGGAGTGGGGCCAACGTCCTGACTTTC. Translated: CASSLLRSGANVLTF.

This clonotype was recorded many times. The J gene is TRBJ1-5, the V gene TRBV4-2, with D perhaps matching TRBD1 (5 bases). The CDR3 length is 15 residues. Trimming shortened V by 3 bases and J by 2 bases, and 11 bases separated the two germline ends. Germline loops: CDR1 LGHNA, CDR2 YNFKEQ. The CDR3 DNA reads TGTGCCAGCAGCCACGGCAGGGAGGGCAATCAGCCCCAGCATTTT. Its translation: CASSHGREGNQPQHF.

This clonotype was observed a few times. This sequence joins TRBV7-2 and TRBJ1-5, with D perhaps matching TRBD1 (5 bases). The CDR3 covers 15 residues. V was pared by 6 bases and J by 0 bases, with 12 bases between. Germline V gives CDR1 SGHTA, CDR2 FQGNSA. The CDR3 spells CASRRDSLSNQPQHF. The CDR3 DNA follows: TGTGCCAGCAGGCGAGACAGCCTTAGCAATCAGCCCCAGCATTTT.

The chain employs TRBV24-1 and TRBJ2-1, with 9 nucleotides matching TRBD1. CDR3 length equals 15 residues. Trimming took 7 bases from V and 8 from J; bases not matched to a gene: 11. CDR1 and CDR2 from the germline V gene are KGHDR and SFDVKD. The CDR3 coding sequence is TGTGCCACCAGACCTACAGGGGGCGCGAACGATGAGCAGTTCTTC. This translates into CATRPTGGANDEQFF.

A few counts support this clonotype. This chain uses TRBV5-6 with TRBJ2-5; 14 nucleotides line up with TRBD2. V shed 0 bases and J 1 base; nucleotides not matched to a gene: 5. There are 18 residues in the CDR3. The germline CDR1 and CDR2 sequences are SGHDT and YYEEEE. CDR3 DNA sequence: TGTGCCAGCAGCTTGGCCGGGACTAGCGGGAGAACCCAAGAGACCCAGTACTTC. Its protein product is CASSLAGTSGRTQETQYF.

At least ten counts were recorded for this clonotype. The chain couples TRBV6-5 to TRBJ1-5; possible D gene TRBD1, 5 bases. The length of the CDR3 is 15 residues. V shed 0 bases and J shed 7 bases, with 13 bases lying between them. Germline lookup yields CDR1 MNHEY and CDR2 SVGAGI. CDR3 loop: CASSYSSSRGQPQHF. As DNA, the CDR3 is TGTGCCAGCAGTTACTCGAGTAGTCGGGGGCAGCCCCAGCATTTT.

V gene TRBV7-9 combines with J gene TRBJ1-1; D is ambiguous. The CDR3 contains 14 residues. CDR1 SEHNR and CDR2 FQNEAQ come from the germline V gene (reference sequence). V lost 3 bases and J lost 4, with 12 bases in between. In DNA, the CDR3 is TGTGCCAGCAGCTTTGAGACGAGGTTCACTGAAGCTTTCTTT. It is translated as CASSFETRFTEAFF.